This T cell receptor beta chain was recovered during a study of cytomegalovirus exposure and HLA in healthy donors. This CDR3 is built from 15 residues. V gave up 0 bases and J gave up 5 bases; unmatched junction bases: 5. Germline values: CDR1 SGHRS, CDR2 YFSETQ. Separate from the roughly 700-subject first cohort, the roughly 110-subject validation cohort was the one that the donors belonged to. Generated by immunoSEQ multiplex PCR, the TCRdb table keeps only in-frame clones and is missing some. In the table there are approximately 120,000 clones, 89% of which are singletons. The receptor was derived from a woman between 18 and 29 years old in good health and CMV-seronegative. This sequence joins TRBV5-1 and TRBJ2-1, with 7 bases lining up with TRBD2. The material sequenced was PBMCs. In nucleotides, the CDR3 is TGCGCCAGCAGCTTGGCAGGACTAGAAAACAATGAGCAGTTCTTC. It is translated as CASSLAGLENNEQFF.